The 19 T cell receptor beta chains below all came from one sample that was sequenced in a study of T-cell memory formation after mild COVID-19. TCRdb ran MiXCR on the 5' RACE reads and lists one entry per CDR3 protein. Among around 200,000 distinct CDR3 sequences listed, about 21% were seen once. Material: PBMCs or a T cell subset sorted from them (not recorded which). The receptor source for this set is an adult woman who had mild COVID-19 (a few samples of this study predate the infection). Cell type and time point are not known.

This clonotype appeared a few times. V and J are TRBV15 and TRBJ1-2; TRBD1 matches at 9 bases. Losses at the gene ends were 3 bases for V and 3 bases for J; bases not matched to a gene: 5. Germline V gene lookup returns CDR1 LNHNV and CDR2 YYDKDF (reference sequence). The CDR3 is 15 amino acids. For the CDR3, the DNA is TGTGCCACCAGCAGTGCCTGGGACAGGGACTATGGCTACACCTTC. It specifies CATSSAWDRDYGYTF.

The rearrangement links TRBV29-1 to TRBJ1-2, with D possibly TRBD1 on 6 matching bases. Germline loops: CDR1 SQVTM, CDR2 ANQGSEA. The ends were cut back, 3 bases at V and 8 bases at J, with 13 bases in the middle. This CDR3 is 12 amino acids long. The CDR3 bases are TGCAGCGTTGAGGGGGGCTTGGTCGGCTACACCTTC. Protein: CSVEGGLVGYTF.

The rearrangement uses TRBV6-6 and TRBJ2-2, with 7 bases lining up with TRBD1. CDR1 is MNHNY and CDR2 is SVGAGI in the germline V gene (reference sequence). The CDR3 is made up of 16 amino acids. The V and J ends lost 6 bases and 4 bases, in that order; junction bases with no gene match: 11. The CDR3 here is CASSLNGQETTGELFF. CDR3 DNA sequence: TGTGCCAGCAGCCTTAACGGACAGGAGACCACCGGGGAGCTGTTTTTT.

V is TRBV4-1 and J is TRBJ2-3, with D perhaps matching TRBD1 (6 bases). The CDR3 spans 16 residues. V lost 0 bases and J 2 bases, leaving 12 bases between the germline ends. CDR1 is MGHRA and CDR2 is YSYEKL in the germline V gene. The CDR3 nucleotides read TGCGCCAGCAGCCAAGATTCGGGACACACCACAGATACGCAGTATTTT. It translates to CASSQDSGHTTDTQYF.

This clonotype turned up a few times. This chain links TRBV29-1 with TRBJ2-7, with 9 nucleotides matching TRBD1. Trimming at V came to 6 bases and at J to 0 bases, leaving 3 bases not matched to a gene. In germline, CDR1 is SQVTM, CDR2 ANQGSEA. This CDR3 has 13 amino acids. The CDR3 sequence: CSVRTGDSYEQYF. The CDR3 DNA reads TGCAGCGTCCGGACAGGGGACTCCTACGAGCAGTACTTC.

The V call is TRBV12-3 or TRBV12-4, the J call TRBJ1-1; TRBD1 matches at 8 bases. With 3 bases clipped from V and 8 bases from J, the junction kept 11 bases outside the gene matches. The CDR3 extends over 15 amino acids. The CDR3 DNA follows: TGTGCCAGCAGTTTGGGACAGGCCAGGTCCTCCGAAGCTTTCTTT. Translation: CASSLGQARSSEAFF.

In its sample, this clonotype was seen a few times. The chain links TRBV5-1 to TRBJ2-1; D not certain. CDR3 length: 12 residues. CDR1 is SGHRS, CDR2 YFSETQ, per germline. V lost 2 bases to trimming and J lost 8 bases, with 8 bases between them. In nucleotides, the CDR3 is TGCGCCAGCAGCTTCGTTCGGGATGAGCAGTTCTTC. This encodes CASSFVRDEQFF. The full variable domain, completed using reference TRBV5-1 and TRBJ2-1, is KAGVTQTPRYLIKTRGQQVTLSCSPISGHRSVSWYQQTPGQGLQFLFEYFSETQRNKGNFPGRFSGRQFSNSRSEMNVSTLELGDSALYLCASSFVRDEQFFGPGTRLTVL.

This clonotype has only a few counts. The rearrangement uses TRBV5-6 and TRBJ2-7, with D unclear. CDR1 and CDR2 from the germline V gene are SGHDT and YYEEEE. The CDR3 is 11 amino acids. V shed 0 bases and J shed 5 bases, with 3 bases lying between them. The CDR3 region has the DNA TGTGCCAGCAGCTTGGCCAACGAGCAGTACTTC. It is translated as CASSLANEQYF.

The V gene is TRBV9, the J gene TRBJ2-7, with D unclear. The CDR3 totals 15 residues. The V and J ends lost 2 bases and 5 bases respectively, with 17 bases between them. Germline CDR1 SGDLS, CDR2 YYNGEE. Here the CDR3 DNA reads TGTGCCAGCAGCGTTAGTAGAGGAACCTACGACGAGCAGTACTTC. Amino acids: CASSVSRGTYDEQYF. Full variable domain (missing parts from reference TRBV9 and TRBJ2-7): DSGVTQTPKHLITATGQRVTLRCSPRSGDLSVYWYQQSLDQGLQFLIQYYNGEERAKGNILERFSAQQFPDLHSELNLSSLELGDSALYFCASSVSRGTYDEQYFGPGTRLTVT.

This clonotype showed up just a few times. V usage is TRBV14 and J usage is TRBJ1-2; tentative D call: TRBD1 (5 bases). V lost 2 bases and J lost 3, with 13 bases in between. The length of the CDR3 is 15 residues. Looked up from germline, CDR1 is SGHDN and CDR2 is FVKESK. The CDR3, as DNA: TGTGCCAGCAGCCAATGGGGGAACCCGGACTATGGCTACACCTTC. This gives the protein CASSQWGNPDYGYTF.

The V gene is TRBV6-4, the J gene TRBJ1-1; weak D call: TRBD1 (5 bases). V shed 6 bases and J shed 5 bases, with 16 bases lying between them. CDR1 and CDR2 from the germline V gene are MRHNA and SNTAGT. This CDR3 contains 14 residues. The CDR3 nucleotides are TGTGCCAGCAGCGAGACACCGGGGGGTACTGAAGCTTTCTTT. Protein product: CASSETPGGTEAFF.

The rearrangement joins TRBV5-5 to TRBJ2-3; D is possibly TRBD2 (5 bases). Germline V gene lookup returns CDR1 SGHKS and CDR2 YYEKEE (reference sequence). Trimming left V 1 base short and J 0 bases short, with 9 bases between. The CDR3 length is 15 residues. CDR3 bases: TGTGCCAGCAGCTTGATTCGGGGTAGCACAGATACGCAGTATTTT. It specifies CASSLIRGSTDTQYF.

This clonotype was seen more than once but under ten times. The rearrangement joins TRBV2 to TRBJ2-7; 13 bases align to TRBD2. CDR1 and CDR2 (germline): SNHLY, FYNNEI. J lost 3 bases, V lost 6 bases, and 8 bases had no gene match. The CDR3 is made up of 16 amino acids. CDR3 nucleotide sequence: TGTGCCAGCAGCAGGACTAGCGGGAGTTCCGACTACGAGCAGTACTTC. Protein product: CASSRTSGSSDYEQYF.

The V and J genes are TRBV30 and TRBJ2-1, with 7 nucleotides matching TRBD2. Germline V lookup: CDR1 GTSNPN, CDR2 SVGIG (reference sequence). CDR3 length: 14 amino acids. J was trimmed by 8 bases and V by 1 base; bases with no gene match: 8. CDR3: CAWSETGGGDEQFF. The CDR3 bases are TGTGCCTGGAGTGAGACGGGGGGAGGAGATGAGCAGTTCTTC.

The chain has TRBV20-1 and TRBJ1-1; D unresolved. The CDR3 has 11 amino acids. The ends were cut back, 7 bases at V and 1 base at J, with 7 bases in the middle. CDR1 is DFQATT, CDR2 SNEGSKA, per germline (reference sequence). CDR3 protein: CSGRENTEAFF. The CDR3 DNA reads TGCAGTGGGCGGGAGAACACTGAAGCTTTCTTT.

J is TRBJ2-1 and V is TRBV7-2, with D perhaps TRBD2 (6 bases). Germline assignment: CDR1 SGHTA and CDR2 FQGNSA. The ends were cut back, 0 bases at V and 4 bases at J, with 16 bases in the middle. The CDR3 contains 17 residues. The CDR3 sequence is CASSLATWVGGYNEQFF. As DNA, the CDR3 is TGTGCCAGCAGCTTAGCGACCTGGGTGGGGGGATACAATGAGCAGTTCTTC.

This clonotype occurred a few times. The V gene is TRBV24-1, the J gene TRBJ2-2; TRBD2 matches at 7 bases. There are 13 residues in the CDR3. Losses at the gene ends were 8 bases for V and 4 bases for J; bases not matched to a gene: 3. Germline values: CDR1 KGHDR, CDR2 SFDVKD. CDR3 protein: CATKRGSTGELFF. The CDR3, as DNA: TGTGCCACCAAACGCGGGAGCACCGGGGAGCTGTTTTTT.

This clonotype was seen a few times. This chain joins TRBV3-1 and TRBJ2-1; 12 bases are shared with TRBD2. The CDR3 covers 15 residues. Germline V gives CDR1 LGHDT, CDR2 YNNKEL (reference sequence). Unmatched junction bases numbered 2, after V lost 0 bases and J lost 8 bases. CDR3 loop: CASSQELAGGDEQFF. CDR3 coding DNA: TGTGCCAGCAGCCAAGAGCTAGCGGGAGGGGATGAGCAGTTCTTC.

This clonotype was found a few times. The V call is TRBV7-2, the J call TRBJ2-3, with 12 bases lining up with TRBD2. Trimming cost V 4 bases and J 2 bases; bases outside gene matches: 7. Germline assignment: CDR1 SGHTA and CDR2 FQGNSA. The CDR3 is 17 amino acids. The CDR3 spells CASSSRRTSGDTDTQYF. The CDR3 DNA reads TGTGCCAGCAGCTCTCGTCGGACTAGCGGGGACACAGATACGCAGTATTTT.